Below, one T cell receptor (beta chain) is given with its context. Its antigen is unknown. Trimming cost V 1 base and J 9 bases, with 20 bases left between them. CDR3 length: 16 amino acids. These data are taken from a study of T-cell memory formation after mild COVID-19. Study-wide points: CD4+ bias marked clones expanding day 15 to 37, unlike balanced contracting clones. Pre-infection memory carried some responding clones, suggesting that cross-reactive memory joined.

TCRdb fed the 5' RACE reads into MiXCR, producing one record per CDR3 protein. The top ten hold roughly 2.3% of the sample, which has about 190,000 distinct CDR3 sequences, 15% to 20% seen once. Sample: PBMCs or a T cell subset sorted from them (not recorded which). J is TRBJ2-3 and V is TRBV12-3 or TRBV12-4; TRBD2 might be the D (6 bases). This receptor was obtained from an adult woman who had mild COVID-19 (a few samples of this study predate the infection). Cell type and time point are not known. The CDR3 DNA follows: TGTGCCAGCAGTTTAGGAGGTGGGGCAGCACGGGGGACGCAGTATTTT. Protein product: CASSLGGGAARGTQYF.